Listed here are 27 T cell receptor beta chains from one sample, sequenced in a study of blood T cell repertoires in COVID-19. TCRdb keeps only in-frame clones here, not all; method: immunoSEQ multiplex PCR. This table has approximately 160,000 clones, approximately 81% appearing once. Sequencing input: peripheral blood. Receptors were obtained from a woman aged 55 to 70 with COVID-19, enrolled during active disease.

The chain couples TRBV20-1 to TRBJ1-2; TRBD1 matches 7 bases. This CDR3 has 15 residues. Trimming cost V 3 bases and J 5 bases; bases outside gene matches: 12. Per germline, CDR1 DFQATT and CDR2 SNEGSKA (reference sequence). The CDR3 coding sequence is TGCAGTGCTAGTAGGCCCGAGGACAGGACATATGGCTACACCTTC. Translated: CSASRPEDRTYGYTF.

The chain is built from TRBV29-1 and TRBJ1-1; no reliable D call. The ends were cut back, 4 bases at V and 0 bases at J, with 15 bases in the middle. This CDR3 contains 15 residues. Germline-derived CDR1 and CDR2 are SQVTM and ANQGSEA. This CDR3 is CSVGGRYPLNTEAFF. The CDR3 bases are TGCAGCGTTGGAGGGCGCTACCCCTTGAACACTGAAGCTTTCTTT.

The CDR3 nucleotides are TGTGCCAGCAGTCTTGGACAGGGACCTAACTATGGCTACACCTTC. Its protein product is CASSLGQGPNYGYTF. The chain uses TRBV2 and TRBJ1-2, with TRBD1 matching 8 bases. This CDR3 contains 15 residues. Germline V gene data show CDR1 as SNHLY and CDR2 as FYNNEI. V shed 5 bases and J 0 bases; nucleotides not matched to a gene: 5.

The J gene is TRBJ1-5, the V gene TRBV19; TRBD1 might be the D (5 bases). The V and J ends lost 6 bases and 5 bases respectively, with 11 bases between them. The CDR3 runs 13 residues. Germline V gene lookup returns CDR1 LNHDA and CDR2 SQIVND (reference sequence). Written as DNA, the CDR3 is TGTGCCAGTAGGGGGGGGTCGCATCAGCCCCAGCATTTT. This codes for CASRGGSHQPQHF.

The V and J genes are TRBV5-5 and TRBJ1-2, with a weak D call TRBD1 (6 bases). CDR3 length: 15 amino acids. V was clipped by 0 bases and J by 6 bases, with 15 bases between them. Germline V gene sequence: CDR1 SGHKS, CDR2 YYEKEE (reference sequence). The DNA for the CDR3 is TGTGCCAGCAGCTTGGAGGGGTGGACAGAAGATGGCTACACCTTC. Protein: CASSLEGWTEDGYTF.

A note on this clone: Other DNA sequences of this sample code for an identical CDR3. The V and J genes are TRBV5-1 and TRBJ1-1; no reliable D call. The CDR3 totals 14 residues. From germline, CDR1 is SGHRS and CDR2 YFSETQ. Trimming took 0 bases from V and 1 from J, leaving 7 bases between them. The CDR3 loop is CASSLGPGNTEAFF. Here the CDR3 DNA reads TGCGCCAGCAGCTTGGGCCCAGGGAACACTGAAGCTTTCTTT.

The chain recombines TRBV19 with TRBJ1-1; a weak D match, TRBD1 (6 bases). Germline V gene sequence: CDR1 LNHDA, CDR2 SQIVND (reference sequence). The CDR3 loop spans 14 amino acids. Trimming removed 5 bases at V and 0 bases at J, with 10 bases between. CDR3 bases: TGTGCCAGTAGTTTCCAGGGGATGAACACTGAAGCTTTCTTT. As protein: CASSFQGMNTEAFF.

The J gene is TRBJ1-1, the V gene TRBV6-5; D remains unclear. There are 13 residues in the CDR3. Trimming cost V 7 bases and J 2 bases, with 11 bases left between them. Germline V gene data show CDR1 as MNHEY and CDR2 as SVGAGI. The CDR3 nucleotides read TGTGCCAGCAAACCACGGGTAAACACTGAAGCTTTCTTT. This encodes CASKPRVNTEAFF.

This chain links TRBV6-5 with TRBJ1-2, with D perhaps TRBD1 (5 bases). This CDR3 contains 13 residues. Germline values: CDR1 MNHEY, CDR2 SVGAGI. V gave up 4 bases and J gave up 4 bases, with 10 bases separating them. CDR3 in DNA: TGTGCCAGCAGTTCCCGACAGTTCTATGGCTACACCTTC. Amino acid sequence: CASSSRQFYGYTF.

The chain combines TRBV19 with TRBJ1-1, with D possibly being TRBD1 (6 bases). Germline V CDR1 and CDR2: LNHDA, SQIVND (reference sequence). V gave up 5 bases and J gave up 4 bases, with 17 bases separating them. The CDR3 is 15 residues long. The CDR3 loop reads CASSPKTTGSTEAFF. The CDR3, as DNA: TGTGCCAGTAGTCCTAAGACCACAGGGAGCACTGAAGCTTTCTTT.

This chain connects TRBV11-2 to TRBJ2-3, with D possibly matching TRBD1 (6 bases). This CDR3 is built from 14 residues. With 2 bases removed from V and 2 bases from J, the gap between germline ends came to 8 bases. Germline CDR1 is SGHAT and CDR2 is FQNNGV. DNA for the CDR3: TGTGCCAGCAGCTTAACAGGGTCCACAGATACGCAGTATTTT. This gives the protein CASSLTGSTDTQYF.

The V gene is TRBV6-1, the J gene TRBJ2-1; D remains unclear. The CDR3 runs to 14 residues. Germline CDR1 reads MNHNS; CDR2 reads SASEGT. The ends were cut back, 1 base at V and 7 bases at J, with 11 bases in the middle. The chain's CDR3 is CASSEVRVTNEQFF. DNA for the CDR3: TGTGCCAGCAGTGAAGTACGGGTCACGAATGAGCAGTTCTTC.

The chain recombines TRBV27 with TRBJ1-5; D is unclear. The V end lost 5 bases, the J end lost 7 bases, and 12 bases lay between the germline ends. The germline CDR1 and CDR2 sequences are MNHEY and SMNVEV (reference sequence). The CDR3 spans 13 residues. For the CDR3, the DNA is TGTGCCAGCAGTCCTGCGGGTGGACAGCCCCAGCATTTT. It codes for CASSPAGGQPQHF.

DNA of the CDR3: TGCGCCAGCAGGCCCGGGAGGATTGATTCACCCCTCCACTTT. Residues: CASRPGRIDSPLHF. The V and J genes are TRBV5-1 and TRBJ1-6, with unresolved D. The CDR3 runs 14 residues. V lost 5 bases and J lost 8, with 14 bases in between. Looked up from germline, CDR1 is SGHRS and CDR2 is YFSETQ.

The chain uses TRBV5-1 and TRBJ2-1; possible D gene TRBD2, 5 bases. This CDR3 is built from 15 residues. The germline CDR1 and CDR2 sequences are SGHRS and YFSETQ. V dropped 2 bases and J dropped 8 bases, with 17 bases sitting between them. The CDR3 here is CASSLPRTAPDEQFF. The CDR3 region has the DNA TGCGCCAGCAGCTTACCCCGGACTGCCCCCGATGAGCAGTTCTTC.

This chain joins TRBV4-1 and TRBJ1-2, with TRBD1 matching 8 bases. CDR3 size: 14 residues. The germline V gene encodes CDR1 MGHRA and CDR2 YSYEKL. The J segment lost 8 bases and the V segment lost 1 base, leaving 6 bases of the junction unmatched. The chain's CDR3 is CASSQVDRGEGYTF. Here the CDR3 DNA reads TGCGCCAGCAGCCAAGTTGACAGGGGAGAAGGCTACACCTTC.

The gene calls are TRBV6-5 and TRBJ2-7; TRBD1 matches 7 bases. The CDR3 runs to 13 residues. Germline lookup yields CDR1 MNHEY and CDR2 SVGAGI. Unmatched junction bases numbered 3, after V lost 4 bases and J lost 3 bases. The CDR3 DNA reads as TGTGCCAGCAGTTCCGGGACAGTCTACGAGCAGTACTTC. Its protein is CASSSGTVYEQYF.

The chain joins TRBV10-3 to TRBJ2-7; D is perhaps TRBD1 (5 bases). Germline assignment: CDR1 ENHRY and CDR2 SYGVKD. Trimming stripped 2 bases from V and 4 bases from J, with 15 bases between. There are 15 residues in the CDR3. The DNA for the CDR3 is TGTGCCATCAGTGAGCCCAGGTCAGGGCCATACGAGCAGTACTTC. Translating it yields CAISEPRSGPYEQYF.

The chain is built from TRBV3-1 (or the pseudogene TRBV3-2) and TRBJ1-2, with a possible D match to TRBD1 (6 bases). The CDR3 has 14 amino acids. Trimming stripped 1 base from V and 4 bases from J, with 10 bases between. CDR1 and CDR2 (germline): LGHDT, YNNKEL (reference sequence). CDR3 sequence reads: CASSQGQDSYGYTF. DNA of the CDR3: TGTGCCAGCAGCCAAGGTCAGGACAGCTATGGCTACACCTTC.

The rearrangement joins TRBV7-2 to TRBJ2-3; the D gene is possibly TRBD1 (6 bases). Germline V gene lookup returns CDR1 SGHTA and CDR2 FQGNSA. The CDR3 consists of 19 residues. The V end lost 1 base, the J end lost 1 base, and 21 bases lay between the germline ends. The CDR3 DNA reads as TGTGCCAGCAGCTTAGATGGTTTCGTTTGGGACATGGGCACAGATACGCAGTATTTT. As protein: CASSLDGFVWDMGTDTQYF.

The chain links TRBV3-1 (or the pseudogene TRBV3-2) to TRBJ1-5; no firm D call. Germline CDR1 is LGHDT and CDR2 is YNNKEL (reference sequence). The V end lost 0 bases, the J end lost 5 bases, and 14 bases lay between the germline ends. The CDR3 spans 16 residues. CDR3 DNA: TGTGCCAGCAGCCAAGATGGAGGCGGCTTCGATCAGCCCCAGCATTTT. Translated, it gives CASSQDGGGFDQPQHF.

This clone was seen once. The chain joins TRBV7-9 to TRBJ1-2; 9 bases are shared with TRBD1. There are 16 residues in the CDR3. Germline V gene lookup returns CDR1 SEHNR and CDR2 FQNEAQ (reference sequence). After removal of 0 bases from V and 3 bases from J, the junction contained 5 bases not matched to a gene. For the CDR3, the DNA is TGTGCCAGCAGCTTAGCGTTACAGGGGGCCGACTATGGCTACACCTTC. Translating it yields CASSLALQGADYGYTF.

The V call is TRBV6-1, the J call TRBJ2-3; TRBD1 might be the D (6 bases). CDR3 size: 16 residues. Trimming removed 0 bases at V and 0 bases at J, with 10 bases between. The germline V gene encodes CDR1 MNHNS and CDR2 SASEGT. This chain's CDR3 is CASSEAQGWSTDTQYF. The CDR3 DNA sequence: TGTGCCAGCAGTGAAGCACAGGGCTGGAGCACAGATACGCAGTATTTT.

The J gene is TRBJ1-2, the V gene TRBV5-1; 11 nucleotides match TRBD1. With V trimmed by 4 bases and J by 5 bases, 4 bases remained unmatched. CDR1 and CDR2 (germline): SGHRS, YFSETQ. The CDR3 is 14 residues long. CDR3 region: CASSIGQGAYGYTF. As DNA, the CDR3 is TGCGCCAGCAGCATTGGACAGGGGGCATATGGCTACACCTTC.

CDR3 residues: CASSQVTGANYGYTF. CDR3 DNA sequence: TGTGCCAGCAGCCAAGTTACAGGGGCTAACTATGGCTACACCTTC. V and J are TRBV3-1 (or the pseudogene TRBV3-2) and TRBJ1-2; 7 bases are shared with TRBD1. V lost 1 base to trimming and J lost 0 bases; unmatched junction nucleotides: 2. Per the germline V gene, CDR1 is LGHDT and CDR2 is YNNKEL (reference sequence). The CDR3 extends over 15 amino acids.

V and J are TRBV10-1 and TRBJ2-3; D may be TRBD1 (6 bases). This CDR3 comprises 15 residues. CDR1 WNHNN and CDR2 SYGVQD come from the germline V gene (reference sequence). Trimming cost V 3 bases and J 0 bases, with 10 bases left between them. The CDR3 region is CASSDIDRSTDTQYF. DNA for the CDR3: TGCGCCAGCAGTGATATCGACAGGAGCACAGATACGCAGTATTTT.

This chain connects TRBV27 to TRBJ2-2; 12 nucleotides agree with TRBD2. The germline CDR1 and CDR2 sequences are MNHEY and SMNVEV (reference sequence). This CDR3 is built from 18 residues. Losses at the gene ends were 6 bases for V and 5 bases for J; bases not matched to a gene: 13. CDR3 nucleotides: TGTGCCAGCAGCACCGGGACTAGCGGGCCTGGGGGAACCGGGGAGCTGTTTTTT. Translating gives CASSTGTSGPGGTGELFF.